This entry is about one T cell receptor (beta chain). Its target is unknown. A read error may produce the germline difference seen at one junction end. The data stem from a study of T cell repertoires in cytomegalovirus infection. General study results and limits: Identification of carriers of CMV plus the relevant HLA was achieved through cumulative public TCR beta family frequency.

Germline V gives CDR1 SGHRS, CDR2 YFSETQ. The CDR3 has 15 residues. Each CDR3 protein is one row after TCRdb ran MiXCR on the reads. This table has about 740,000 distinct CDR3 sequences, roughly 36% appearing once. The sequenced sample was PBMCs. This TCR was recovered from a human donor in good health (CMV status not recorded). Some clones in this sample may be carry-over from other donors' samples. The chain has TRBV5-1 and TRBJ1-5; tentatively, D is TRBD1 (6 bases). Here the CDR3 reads CDSSPGTWKSQPQHF. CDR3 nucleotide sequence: TGCGACAGCAGCCCCGGGACATGGAAGTCTCAGCCCCAGCATTTT.